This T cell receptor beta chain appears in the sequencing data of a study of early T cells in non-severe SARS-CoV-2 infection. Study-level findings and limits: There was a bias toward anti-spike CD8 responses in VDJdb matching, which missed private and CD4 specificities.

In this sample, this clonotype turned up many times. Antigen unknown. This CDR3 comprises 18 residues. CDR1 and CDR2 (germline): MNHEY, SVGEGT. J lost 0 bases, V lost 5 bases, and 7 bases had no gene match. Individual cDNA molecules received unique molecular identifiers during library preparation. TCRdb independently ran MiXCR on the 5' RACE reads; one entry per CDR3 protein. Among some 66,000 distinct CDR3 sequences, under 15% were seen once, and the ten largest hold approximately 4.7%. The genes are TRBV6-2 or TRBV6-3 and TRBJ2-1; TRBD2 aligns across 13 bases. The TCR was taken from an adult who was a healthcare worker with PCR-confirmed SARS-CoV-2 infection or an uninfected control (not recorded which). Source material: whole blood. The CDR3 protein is CASSRLAGGRSSYNEQFF. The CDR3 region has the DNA TGTGCCAGCAGTCGACTAGCGGGAGGCAGGAGCTCCTACAATGAGCAGTTCTTC.